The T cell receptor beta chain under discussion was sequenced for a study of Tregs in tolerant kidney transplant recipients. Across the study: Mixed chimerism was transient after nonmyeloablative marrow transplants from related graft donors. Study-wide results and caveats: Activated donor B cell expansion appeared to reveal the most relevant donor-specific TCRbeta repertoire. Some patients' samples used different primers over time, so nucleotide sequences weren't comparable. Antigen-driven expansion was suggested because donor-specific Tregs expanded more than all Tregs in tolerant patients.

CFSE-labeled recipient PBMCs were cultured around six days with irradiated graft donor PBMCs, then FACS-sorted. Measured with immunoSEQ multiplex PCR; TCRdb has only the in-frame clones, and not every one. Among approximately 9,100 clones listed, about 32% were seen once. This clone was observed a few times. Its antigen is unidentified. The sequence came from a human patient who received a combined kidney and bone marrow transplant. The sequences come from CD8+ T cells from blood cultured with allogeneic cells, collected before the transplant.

Here the CDR3 reads CASSLSGPRANYGYTF. The CDR3, as DNA: TGTGCCAGCAGCTTGAGCGGGCCCAGAGCTAACTATGGCTACACCTTC. V usage is TRBV7-8 and J usage is TRBJ1-2; D is unresolved. CDR1 is SGHVS, CDR2 FQNEAQ, per germline. V shed 3 bases and J shed 0 bases, with 14 bases lying between them. CDR3 length equals 16 residues.